The source of this T cell receptor (beta chain) is a study of cytomegalovirus exposure and HLA in healthy donors. The study's findings and limits: Highest at DRB1 and lowest at HLA-C, TCR association rates differed among HLA loci in a later analysis. Later analysis identified several of the most significant clusters that appeared linked to common viral pathogens.

V gave up 0 bases and J gave up 3 bases, with 16 bases separating them. Germline V gene data show CDR1 as LNHDA and CDR2 as SQIVND (reference sequence). The CDR3 is 17 residues long. PCR used 60 Vbeta primers and 13 Jbeta primers. The data were produced by immunoSEQ multiplex PCR, yet TCRdb's version contains in-frame clones alone and is incomplete. The sample lists 120,000 to 150,000 clones, around 78% occurring once. As for this clone: Its antigen is unidentified.

The sample comprised PBMCs. The gene calls are TRBV19 and TRBJ2-3, with a tentative D call TRBD2 (5 bases). This receptor was identified in a male donor in good health and CMV-seronegative. The CDR3 coding sequence is TGTGCCAGTAGTATAGACCTAGTGGGAGAGGGAACAGATACGCAGTATTTT. It codes for CASSIDLVGEGTDTQYF.